This T cell receptor beta chain derives from a study of blood T cell repertoires in COVID-19. Across the whole study: Samples came from the United States, Italy and Spain, spanning acute and convalescent COVID-19. T cells, B-cell-depleted T cells, or PBMCs supplied cDNA or gDNA.

V shed 6 bases and J shed 5 bases, with 16 bases lying between them. Germline CDR1 SQVTM, CDR2 ANQGSEA. This CDR3 comprises 13 residues. Original processing methods: Amplification with reference gene primers provided the estimates of nucleated cell counts. Repertoires were generated with immunoSEQ multiplex PCR, while TCRdb's copy carries only in-frame clones and drops some. The V and J calls and the clone size are those of that table, but D and trimming were determined from the DNA. The sample holds about 91,000 clones; roughly four fifths are singletons and the top ten take 6.5% to 8.5%. The material sequenced was peripheral blood. V gene TRBV29-1 combines with J gene TRBJ2-5, with D possibly matching TRBD2 (6 bases). The sequence came from a man aged 45 to 65 with active or convalescent COVID-19. This chain's CDR3 is CSVGDSRAETQYF. Written as DNA, the CDR3 is TGCAGCGTGGGGGACTCGAGGGCCGAGACCCAGTACTTC.